This T cell receptor (beta chain) was recovered during a study of blood T cell repertoires in COVID-19. Looking at the study overall: COVID-19 samples from acute and convalescent phases originated in the United States, Italy and Spain.

The CDR3 runs to 15 residues. V was pared by 4 bases and J by 5 bases, with 15 bases between. Per the germline V gene, CDR1 is LGHDT and CDR2 is YNNKEL (reference sequence). This table comes from immunoSEQ multiplex PCR, and its TCRdb copy is limited to in-frame clones, with some not included. The table has 95,000 to 150,000 clones, roughly 85% seen once. The receptor was isolated from a man aged 40-49 years with acute or convalescent COVID-19. Sequenced material: peripheral blood. V and J are TRBV3-1 (or the pseudogene TRBV3-2) and TRBJ1-5, with D maybe TRBD1 (5 bases). The CDR3 reads CASSPGHILDQPQHF. The DNA for the CDR3 is TGTGCCAGCAGCCCAGGACATATTTTGGATCAGCCCCAGCATTTT.